The clone carrying this T cell receptor (beta chain) was counted a few times. The germline gives CDR1 MDHEN, CDR2 SYDVKM. This CDR3 contains 11 residues. V lost 7 bases, J lost 10 bases, and 13 bases lay in between. This entry belongs to a study of T cells after yellow fever vaccination. TCRdb reprocessed the 5' RACE reads with MiXCR, giving one entry per CDR3 protein. The data show around 610,000 distinct CDR3 sequences, roughly 14% seen once. This TCR was sampled from a man under 40 who received the YFV17D yellow fever vaccine. This rearrangement joins TRBV28 to TRBJ1-1; no reliable D call. The sample in question was PBMCs, obtained on the day of the yellow fever booster vaccination. The CDR3 spells CASNPPPGAFF. The DNA for the CDR3 is TGTGCCAGCAATCCCCCCCCGGGAGCTTTCTTT.